Each of the 30 T cell receptor beta chains below was sequenced from the same sample in a study of cytomegalovirus exposure and HLA in healthy donors. Here immunoSEQ multiplex PCR was the method, and the copy in TCRdb shows in-frame clones only, minus some. The profile covers some 240,000 clones, with roughly 84% appearing a single time and roughly 2% taken by the ten largest. Specimen: PBMCs. The receptors come from a woman aged 18 to 35 in good health and CMV-seropositive.

This chain links TRBV6-1 with TRBJ2-5, with D perhaps matching TRBD1 (6 bases). The CDR3 extends over 14 amino acids. V lost 8 bases and J 5 bases, leaving 18 bases between the germline ends. Germline CDR1 reads MNHNS; CDR2 reads SASEGT. CDR3 nucleotides: TGTGCCAGCGGACCGGGACACCTGGGTGAGACCCAGTACTTC. It codes for CASGPGHLGETQYF.

The V call is TRBV27, the J call TRBJ2-1; 10 bases are a match to TRBD2. V was pared by 6 bases and J by 5 bases, with 10 bases of the junction left unmatched. The CDR3 is made up of 16 amino acids. Germline loops: CDR1 MNHEY, CDR2 SMNVEV (reference sequence). Here the CDR3 reads CASRVSGTSVHNEQFF. The CDR3 DNA sequence: TGTGCCAGCAGAGTTTCCGGGACTAGCGTACACAATGAGCAGTTCTTC.

The CDR3 is CASSADYAIYEQYF. The CDR3, as DNA: TGTGCCAGCAGCGCCGACTATGCCATCTACGAGCAGTACTTC. The chain recombines TRBV9 with TRBJ2-7; weak D call: TRBD2 (5 bases). Trimming shortened V by 3 bases and J by 3 bases, and 13 bases separated the two germline ends. Per the germline V gene, CDR1 is SGDLS and CDR2 is YYNGEE. The CDR3 consists of 14 residues.

The rearrangement links TRBV5-4 to TRBJ2-5; 7 nucleotides line up with TRBD2. Trimming removed 2 bases from V and 5 bases from J; junction bases left unmatched: 0. Germline CDR1 is SGHNT and CDR2 is YYREEE (reference sequence). The CDR3 is 12 residues long. The CDR3 here is CASSFGGETQYF. The CDR3 DNA sequence: TGTGCCAGCAGCTTCGGGGGGGAGACCCAGTACTTC.

This chain connects TRBV27 to TRBJ2-7, with TRBD1 identical over 10 bases. Germline CDR1 and CDR2: MNHEY and SMNVEV (reference sequence). Unmatched junction bases numbered 2, after V lost 2 bases and J lost 7 bases. This CDR3 is 13 amino acids long. The CDR3 DNA is TGTGCCAGCAGTTTAGACAGGGGGCTAGAGCAGTACTTC. It specifies CASSLDRGLEQYF.

The chain couples TRBV11-2 to TRBJ2-1, with 11 positions matching TRBD2. Trimming took 6 bases from V and 4 from J; bases not matched to a gene: 8. The V gene's germline CDR1 is SGHAT and CDR2 FQNNGV. The CDR3 has 16 residues. The CDR3 nucleotides are TGTGCCAGCAGTTCCTTAGCGGGAGGGCAGTACAATGAGCAGTTCTTC. Translated, it gives CASSSLAGGQYNEQFF. The full variable domain, its missing parts supplied by reference TRBV11-2 and TRBJ2-1, is EAGVAQSPRYKIIEKRQSVAFWCNPISGHATLYWYQQILGQGPKLLIQFQNNGVVDDSQLPKDRFSAERLKGVDSTLKIQPAKLEDSAVYLCASSSLAGGQYNEQFFGPGTRLTVL.

The chain couples TRBV7-6 to TRBJ2-7, with TRBD2 as a possible D gene (6 bases). Germline values: CDR1 SGHVS, CDR2 FNYEAQ. The CDR3 is 15 residues long. Trimming shortened V by 5 bases and J by 2 bases, and 16 bases separated the two germline ends. In DNA form, the CDR3 reads TGTGCCAGCAGCCCGAGAGGGGACTTCACCTACGAGCAGTACTTC. Protein sequence: CASSPRGDFTYEQYF.

V usage is TRBV30 and J usage is TRBJ2-7, with D possibly TRBD2 on 6 matching bases. Looked up from germline, CDR1 is GTSNPN and CDR2 is SVGIG (reference sequence). The V end lost 5 bases, the J end lost 2 bases, and 10 bases lay between the germline ends. The CDR3 loop spans 12 amino acids. CDR3 DNA: TGTGCCTGGCGGGGGAATACCTACGAGCAGTACTTC. Its protein is CAWRGNTYEQYF. The variable domain in full, completed from reference TRBV30 and TRBJ2-7, reads SQTIHQWPATLVQPVGSPLSLECTVEGTSNPNLYWYRQAAGRGLQLLFYSVGIGQISSEVPQNLSASRPQDRQFILSSKKLLLSDSGFYLCAWRGNTYEQYFGPGTRLTVT.

This sequence joins TRBV30 and TRBJ1-2, with D tentatively TRBD1 (5 bases). Per germline, CDR1 GTSNPN and CDR2 SVGIG (reference sequence). V dropped 4 bases and J dropped 1 base, with 13 bases sitting between them. This CDR3 region has 14 residues. CDR3 sequence reads: CAWNKGVSNYGYTF. The DNA for the CDR3 is TGTGCCTGGAATAAAGGGGTCAGTAACTATGGCTACACCTTC.

The V call is TRBV14, the J call TRBJ2-1; 10 nucleotides agree with TRBD1. V lost 2 bases, J lost 7 bases, and 8 bases stayed unmatched. There are 16 residues in the CDR3. Germline V gene lookup returns CDR1 SGHDN and CDR2 FVKESK. DNA for the CDR3: TGTGCCAGCAGCCAACCGGGACAGGGGTTTGGGAATGAGCAGTTCTTC. It yields the protein CASSQPGQGFGNEQFF.

This clone has only one observation. The chain couples TRBV7-9 to TRBJ2-7; 10 nucleotides agree with TRBD2. The J segment lost 5 bases and the V segment lost 2 bases, leaving 15 bases of the junction unmatched. CDR3 length: 18 residues. Germline-derived CDR1 and CDR2 are SEHNR and FQNEAQ (reference sequence). DNA for the CDR3: TGTGCCAGCAGCTTAACCCGAATACCTAGCGGGAGAGACGACGAGCAGTACTTC. It translates to CASSLTRIPSGRDDEQYF.

DNA for the CDR3: TGCGCCAGCAGCTTGGGCACAGAACGCAATCAGCCCCAGCATTTT. Its translation is CASSLGTERNQPQHF. This rearrangement joins TRBV5-1 to TRBJ1-5; D is uncertain. Trimming shortened V by 0 bases and J by 2 bases, and 9 bases separated the two germline ends. From germline, CDR1 is SGHRS and CDR2 YFSETQ. The CDR3 length is 15 residues.

This chain links TRBV30 with TRBJ2-3, with 7 nucleotides matching TRBD2. V shed 2 bases and J 5 bases; nucleotides not matched to a gene: 10. In germline, CDR1 is GTSNPN, CDR2 SVGIG (reference sequence). There are 15 residues in the CDR3. The CDR3 nucleotides read TGTGCCTGGAGTCATACGGGACTATCGAAAGATACGCAGTATTTT. Translated: CAWSHTGLSKDTQYF.

This clone has just one count. The gene calls are TRBV6-5 and TRBJ2-7; 9 bases are a match to TRBD2. CDR3 length: 15 residues. The germline V gene has CDR1 MNHEY and CDR2 SVGAGI. J lost 4 bases, V lost 7 bases, and 11 bases had no gene match. The CDR3 protein is CASTPPASGIYEQYF. CDR3 sequence (DNA): TGTGCCAGCACCCCTCCGGCTAGCGGGATTTACGAGCAGTACTTC.

The V and J genes are TRBV19 and TRBJ2-1; TRBD2 aligns across 9 bases. The germline CDR1 and CDR2 sequences are LNHDA and SQIVND (reference sequence). V lost 5 bases, J lost 4 bases, and 6 bases stayed unmatched. CDR3 length: 15 amino acids. CDR3: CASSPRLAAYNEQFF. The CDR3 bases are TGTGCCAGTAGTCCGCGACTAGCGGCATACAATGAGCAGTTCTTC.

V and J are TRBV30 and TRBJ1-3; D is undetermined. V gave up 5 bases and J gave up 0 bases, with 8 bases separating them. CDR1 and CDR2 (germline): GTSNPN, SVGIG (reference sequence). The CDR3 is made up of 13 amino acids. The CDR3 coding sequence is TGTGCCTGGTTGGCAAGCTCTGGAAACACCATATATTTT. Translation gives CAWLASSGNTIYF.

V usage is TRBV13 and J usage is TRBJ1-1, with D unclear. CDR1 and CDR2 from the germline V gene are PRHDT and FYEKMQ (reference sequence). V gave up 4 bases and J gave up 6 bases, with 18 bases separating them. This CDR3 has 15 amino acids. CDR3 sequence (DNA): TGTGCCAGCAGCTACTCAATAACCTCCGGGGCTGAAGCTTTCTTT. Its protein is CASSYSITSGAEAFF. Full variable domain (outside the CDR3, taken from reference TRBV13 and TRBJ1-1): AAGVIQSPRHLIKEKRETATLKCYPIPRHDTVYWYQQGPGQDPQFLISFYEKMQSDKGSIPDRFSAQQFSDYHSELNMSSLELGDSALYFCASSYSITSGAEAFFGQGTRLTVV.

The chain links TRBV30 to TRBJ2-5; 10 nucleotides align to TRBD2. CDR3 length: 13 amino acids. Germline V gives CDR1 GTSNPN, CDR2 SVGIG (reference sequence). Trimming cost V 3 bases and J 3 bases; bases outside gene matches: 1. CDR3 region: CAWRLAGEETQYF. The CDR3 DNA sequence: TGTGCCTGGAGGCTAGCGGGAGAAGAGACCCAGTACTTC.

The chain has TRBV27 and TRBJ2-1; 7 bases are a match to TRBD2. Germline loops: CDR1 MNHEY, CDR2 SMNVEV (reference sequence). The V and J ends lost 0 bases and 4 bases, in that order; junction bases with no gene match: 3. This CDR3 comprises 15 residues. The CDR3 loop reads CASSLSGGPYNEQFF. CDR3 bases: TGTGCCAGCAGTTTATCGGGAGGGCCTTACAATGAGCAGTTCTTC.

The chain joins TRBV9 to TRBJ1-4; tentatively, D is TRBD1 (6 bases). The CDR3 runs 13 residues. The V and J ends lost 3 bases and 4 bases respectively, with 7 bases between them. From germline, CDR1 is SGDLS and CDR2 YYNGEE. In nucleotides, the CDR3 is TGTGCCAGCAGCGGGACAGATAATGAAAAACTGTTTTTT. It encodes CASSGTDNEKLFF.

The genes are TRBV5-8 and TRBJ1-2, with D maybe TRBD1 (6 bases). Trimming left V 4 bases short and J 8 bases short, with 9 bases between. The CDR3 spans 11 residues. Germline values: CDR1 SGHTS, CDR2 YDEGEE. In DNA, the CDR3 is TGTGCCAGCAGCACTGGGGGCGGCTACACCTTC. Amino acid sequence: CASSTGGGYTF.

This sequence joins TRBV7-8 and TRBJ1-5, with TRBD1 matching over 8 bases. This CDR3 is 16 amino acids long. Germline lookup yields CDR1 SGHVS and CDR2 FQNEAQ. V lost 5 bases to trimming and J lost 2 bases; unmatched junction nucleotides: 8. CDR3 in amino acids: CASSPWTGQGNQPQHF. CDR3 bases: TGTGCCAGCAGCCCGTGGACAGGGCAGGGCAATCAGCCCCAGCATTTT. Full variable domain (remainder filled in from reference TRBV7-8 and TRBJ1-5): GAGVSQSPRYKVAKRGQDVALRCDPISGHVSLFWYQQALGQGPEFLTYFQNEAQLDKSGLPSDRFFAERPEGSVSTLKIQRTQQEDSAVYLCASSPWTGQGNQPQHFGDGTRLSIL.

The genes are TRBV5-5 and TRBJ1-4; the match to TRBD1 covers 7 bases. Germline V gene sequence: CDR1 SGHKS, CDR2 YYEKEE (reference sequence). V lost 0 bases to trimming and J lost 5 bases; unmatched junction nucleotides: 4. The CDR3 consists of 15 residues. The chain's CDR3 is CASSLGPGGNEKLFF. CDR3 sequence (DNA): TGTGCCAGCAGCTTGGGTCCAGGGGGGAATGAAAAACTGTTTTTT.

This rearrangement joins TRBV5-6 to TRBJ2-3, with 15 bases identical to TRBD2. Germline values: CDR1 SGHDT, CDR2 YYEEEE. V gave up 5 bases and J gave up 4 bases; unmatched junction bases: 11. CDR3 length equals 18 residues. Here the CDR3 reads CASRLLGLAGGMPDTQYF. The CDR3 nucleotides read TGTGCCAGCAGACTCCTGGGACTAGCGGGAGGCATGCCAGATACGCAGTATTTT.

Many counts were recorded for this clone. The V call is TRBV29-1, the J call TRBJ1-2; 9 bases align to TRBD1. The CDR3 is made up of 11 amino acids. V lost 6 bases to trimming and J lost 10 bases; unmatched junction nucleotides: 6. The germline V gene encodes CDR1 SQVTM and CDR2 ANQGSEA. The DNA of the CDR3 is TGCAGCGTAGCGGGACAGGGCTCCTACACCTTC. Translated, it gives CSVAGQGSYTF.

V usage is TRBV7-8 and J usage is TRBJ2-7, with 13 bases lining up with TRBD2. The CDR3 loop spans 16 amino acids. V lost 5 bases, J lost 2 bases, and 6 bases stayed unmatched. Germline V CDR1 and CDR2: SGHVS, FQNEAQ. The CDR3 region is CASSTKLAGGAYEQYF. The CDR3 nucleotides are TGTGCCAGCAGCACCAAACTAGCGGGAGGGGCCTACGAGCAGTACTTC.

The V and J genes are TRBV9 and TRBJ2-1; 8 nucleotides match TRBD2. The CDR3 totals 15 residues. With 0 bases clipped from V and 8 bases from J, the junction kept 7 bases outside the gene matches. The germline gives CDR1 SGDLS, CDR2 YYNGEE. CDR3 residues: CASSVGRAGVYEQFF. The CDR3 region has the DNA TGTGCCAGCAGCGTAGGGCGAGCGGGAGTTTATGAGCAGTTCTTC.

V and J are TRBV5-6 and TRBJ2-3; 9 nucleotides agree with TRBD2. CDR3 size: 15 residues. V lost 2 bases and J lost 4; bases outside the gene matches: 5. Germline V gene lookup returns CDR1 SGHDT and CDR2 YYEEEE. CDR3 amino acids: CASSFAGGPSDTQYF. The CDR3 DNA is TGTGCCAGCAGCTTTGCGGGAGGGCCTTCAGATACGCAGTATTTT.

The chain recombines TRBV6-1 with TRBJ1-2; 7 nucleotides align to TRBD1. The V segment lost 5 bases and the J segment 0 bases; nucleotides outside the gene matches: 6. The germline V gene has CDR1 MNHNS and CDR2 SASEGT. CDR3 length: 15 amino acids. DNA of the CDR3: TGTGCCAGCAGTCGTCCCGACAGGGCTAACTATGGCTACACCTTC. Protein sequence: CASSRPDRANYGYTF.

The chain recombines TRBV27 with TRBJ2-7; 9 nucleotides line up with TRBD2. The trim removed 0 bases at V and 3 bases at J, leaving 6 bases unmatched. Germline CDR1 reads MNHEY; CDR2 reads SMNVEV (reference sequence). The CDR3 sequence is 16 residues long. CDR3 DNA: TGTGCCAGCAGTTTATCGGCGGGACTAGCTCTCTACGAGCAGTACTTC. Residues: CASSLSAGLALYEQYF.